This T cell receptor beta chain stems from a study of cytomegalovirus exposure and HLA in healthy donors. About the study: The approximately 120 validation repertoires, a later analysis reported, used the same platform as the approximately 700 first-cohort repertoires. Study-level results: Using the classifier, cytomegalovirus status was reportedly diagnosed with high specificity and sensitivity. The TCR clusters that emerged in the first cohort tended, a later analysis found, to co-occur in the roughly 110 validation repertoires.

Produced via immunoSEQ multiplex PCR; TCRdb's table is partial and in-frame only. The sample has about 90,000 clones, roughly 84% seen once; the top ten hold 9.5% to 13%. Worth noting for this clone: No antigen is known for it.

Trimming at V came to 2 bases and at J to 1 base, leaving 2 bases not matched to a gene. The CDR3 has 14 amino acids. Germline CDR1 reads SGDLS; CDR2 reads YYNGEE. The sample comprised PBMCs. The clonotype was recovered from a woman aged 18 to 35 in good health and CMV-seropositive. V usage is TRBV9 and J usage is TRBJ2-7, with TRBD1 matching 8 bases. This CDR3 reads CASSVGQESYEQYF. The CDR3 coding sequence is TGTGCCAGCAGCGTGGGACAGGAGTCCTACGAGCAGTACTTC.